Sequencing of this T cell receptor (beta chain) was carried out in a study of blood T cell repertoires in COVID-19. Across the study: Both acute and convalescent COVID-19 samples were obtained from the United States, Italy and Spain. Sources were T cells, B-cell-depleted T cells, or PBMCs; the material itself was cDNA or gDNA.

This CDR3 is built from 14 residues. V was pared by 0 bases and J by 4 bases, with 10 bases between. Germline CDR1 SGHRS, CDR2 YFSETQ. Source study methods: Scientists estimated how many nucleated cells there were by amplifying reference gene primers. Method: immunoSEQ multiplex PCR; TCRdb's copy keeps in-frame clones and lacks some. The V and J calls and the clone size are those of that table, but D and trimming were determined from the DNA. The data contain 15,000 to 20,000 clones, about 87% of them singletons. The source of this sequence is a woman in her 30s who had recovered from COVID-19. Sequencing used PBMCs or T cells enriched from blood (not recorded which). This chain connects TRBV5-1 to TRBJ1-1, with D hard to call. CDR3 nucleotides: TGCGCCAGCAGCTTGGCCGCTGGGAGCACTGAAGCTTTCTTT. Encoded protein: CASSLAAGSTEAFF.